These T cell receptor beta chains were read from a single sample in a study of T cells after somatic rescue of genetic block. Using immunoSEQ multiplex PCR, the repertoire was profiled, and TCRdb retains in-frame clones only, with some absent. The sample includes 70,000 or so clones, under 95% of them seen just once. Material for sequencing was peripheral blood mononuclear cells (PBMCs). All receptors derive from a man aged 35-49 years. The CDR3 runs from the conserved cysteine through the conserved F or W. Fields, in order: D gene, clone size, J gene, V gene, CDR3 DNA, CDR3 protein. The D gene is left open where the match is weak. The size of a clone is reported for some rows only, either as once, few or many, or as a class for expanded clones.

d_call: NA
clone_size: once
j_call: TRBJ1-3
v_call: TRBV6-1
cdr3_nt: TGTGCCAGCAGTGATCGGAGGGGGGCGGAAAACACCATATATTTT
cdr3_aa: CASSDRRGAENTIYF

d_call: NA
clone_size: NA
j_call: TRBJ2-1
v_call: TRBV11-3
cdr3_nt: TGTGCCAGCAGCTTAGATGGGGGGGCCAGCCCTTACAATGAGCAGTTCTTC
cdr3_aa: CASSLDGGASPYNEQFF

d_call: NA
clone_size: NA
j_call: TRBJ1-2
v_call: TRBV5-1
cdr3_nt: TGCGCCAGCAGTACTGACACTAACTATGGCTACACCTTC
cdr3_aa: CASSTDTNYGYTF

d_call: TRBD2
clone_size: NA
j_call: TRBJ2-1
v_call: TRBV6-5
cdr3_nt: TGTGCCAGCAGTTACGCCGGGACTAGCGGGATTGGTGAGCAGTTCTTC
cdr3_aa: CASSYAGTSGIGEQFF

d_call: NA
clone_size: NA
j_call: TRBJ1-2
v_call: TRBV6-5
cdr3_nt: TGTGCCAGCGTTTCTTACTATGGCTACACCTTC
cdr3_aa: CASVSYYGYTF

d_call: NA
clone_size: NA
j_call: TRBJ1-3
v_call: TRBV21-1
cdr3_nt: TGTGCCAGCAGCAAAGGGCCGAAAGGAAACACCATATATTTT
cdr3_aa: CASSKGPKGNTIYF

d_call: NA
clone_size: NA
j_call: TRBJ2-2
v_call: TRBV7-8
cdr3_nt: TGTGCCAGCAGCCTACGAGTCAATCCCACCGGGGAGCTGTTTTTT
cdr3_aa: CASSLRVNPTGELFF

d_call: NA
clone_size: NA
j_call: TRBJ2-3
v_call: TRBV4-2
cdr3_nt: TGTGCCAGCAGCCCCACCGGGGGAGATACGCAGTATTTT
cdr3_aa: CASSPTGGDTQYF

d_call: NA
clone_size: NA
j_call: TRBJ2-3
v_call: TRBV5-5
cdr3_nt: TGTGCCAGCACCTTCGACGGTCATACGCAGTATTTT
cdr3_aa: CASTFDGHTQYF

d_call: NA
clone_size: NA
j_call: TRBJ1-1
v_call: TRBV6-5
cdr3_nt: TGTGCCAGCAGTTACTCCCCCTCCTTGGGCACTGAAGCTTTCTTT
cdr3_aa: CASSYSPSLGTEAFF

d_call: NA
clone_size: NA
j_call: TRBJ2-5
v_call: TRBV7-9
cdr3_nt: TGTGCCAGCAGCAGCCAAGAGACCCAGTACTTC
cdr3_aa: CASSSQETQYF

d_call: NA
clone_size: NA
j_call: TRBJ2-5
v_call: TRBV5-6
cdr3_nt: TGTGCCAGCAGCTTGGCGGCTATCCAAGAGACCCAGTACTTC
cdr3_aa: CASSLAAIQETQYF

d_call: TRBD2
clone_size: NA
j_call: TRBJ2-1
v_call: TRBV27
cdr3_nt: TGTGCCAGCAGTATCGACAGCGGGAGGGCCTACAATGAGCAGTTCTTC
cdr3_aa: CASSIDSGRAYNEQFF

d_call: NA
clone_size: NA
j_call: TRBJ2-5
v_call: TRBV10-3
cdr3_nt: TGTGCCATCAGCGAGGCAGGGTCGGAGCAAGAGACCCAGTACTTC
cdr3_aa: CAISEAGSEQETQYF

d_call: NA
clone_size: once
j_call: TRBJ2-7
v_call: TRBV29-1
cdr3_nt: TGCAGCGTTGAAGATCGGACCCCGCAGGGGTACGAGCAGTACTTC
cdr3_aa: CSVEDRTPQGYEQYF

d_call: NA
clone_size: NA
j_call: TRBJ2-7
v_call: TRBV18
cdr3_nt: TGTGCCAGCTCACAATACCACAGCGAAACCTACGAGCAGTACTTC
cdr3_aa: CASSQYHSETYEQYF

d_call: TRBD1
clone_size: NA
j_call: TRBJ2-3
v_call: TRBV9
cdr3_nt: TGTGCCAGCAGTGAAGGGACAGTCCTTTTCACAGATACGCAGTATTTT
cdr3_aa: CASSEGTVLFTDTQYF

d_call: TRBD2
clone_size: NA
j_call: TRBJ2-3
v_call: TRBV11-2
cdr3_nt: TGTGCCAGCAGCTTAGGAGGGACTAGCGGGCGTTGGGATACGCAGTATTTT
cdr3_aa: CASSLGGTSGRWDTQYF

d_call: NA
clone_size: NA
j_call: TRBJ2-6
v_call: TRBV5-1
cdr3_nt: TGCGCCAGCAGCCCGATAGGTGGGGCCAACGTCCTGACTTTC
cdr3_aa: CASSPIGGANVLTF

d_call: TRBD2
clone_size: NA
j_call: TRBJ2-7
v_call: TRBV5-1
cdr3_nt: TGCGCCAGCAGCCCTGGACTAGCGGGCCACGAGCAGTACTTC
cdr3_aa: CASSPGLAGHEQYF

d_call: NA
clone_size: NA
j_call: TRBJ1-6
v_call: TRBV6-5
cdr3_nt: TGTGCCAGCAGTTACGGGGGGAGCTCCTATAATTCACCCCTCCACTTT
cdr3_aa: CASSYGGSSYNSPLHF

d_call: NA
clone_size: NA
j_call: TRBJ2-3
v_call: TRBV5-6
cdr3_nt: TGTGCCAGCAGCTTATGGGAAGGGGTACCAAACACAAATACGCAGTATTTT
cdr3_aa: CASSLWEGVPNTNTQYF

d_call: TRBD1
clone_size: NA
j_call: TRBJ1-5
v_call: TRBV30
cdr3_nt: TGTGCCTGGCAATCCGGGACAGGGGATCAGCCCCAGCATTTT
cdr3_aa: CAWQSGTGDQPQHF

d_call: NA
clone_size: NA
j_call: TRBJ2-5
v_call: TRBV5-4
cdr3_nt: TGTGCCAGCAGCTCGCAAGAGACCCAGTACTTC
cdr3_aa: CASSSQETQYF

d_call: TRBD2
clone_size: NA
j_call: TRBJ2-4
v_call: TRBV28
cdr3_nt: TGTGCCAGCAGTTTGACTAGCGGGAAAAACATTCAGTACTTC
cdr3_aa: CASSLTSGKNIQYF

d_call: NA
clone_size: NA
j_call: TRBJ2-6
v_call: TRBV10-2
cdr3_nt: TGCGCCAGCAGTGAGTCCCGGGCCTCTGGGGCCAACGTCCTGACTTTC
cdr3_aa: CASSESRASGANVLTF

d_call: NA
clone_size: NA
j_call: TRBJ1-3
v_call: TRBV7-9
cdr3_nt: TGTGCCAGCAGCTTAACAGGGTTCGGAAACACCATATATTTT
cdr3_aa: CASSLTGFGNTIYF

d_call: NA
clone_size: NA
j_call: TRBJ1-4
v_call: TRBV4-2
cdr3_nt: TGTGCCAGCAGCCTGGACGGTTATAATGAAAAACTGTTTTTT
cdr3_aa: CASSLDGYNEKLFF

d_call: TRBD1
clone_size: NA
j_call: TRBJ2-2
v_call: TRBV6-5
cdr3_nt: TGTGCCAGCAGTTATCGGGCAGGGGGAAACACCGGGGAGCTGTTTTTT
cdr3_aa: CASSYRAGGNTGELFF

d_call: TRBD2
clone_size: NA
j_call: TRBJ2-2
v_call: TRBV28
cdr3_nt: TGTGCCAGCAGTTATTACGGGACTAGCGGCACCGGGGAGCTGTTTTTT
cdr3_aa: CASSYYGTSGTGELFF

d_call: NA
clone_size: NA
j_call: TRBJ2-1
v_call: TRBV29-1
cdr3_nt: TGCAGCGCAACCCCCGAGGTTGCTGAACAGTTCTTC
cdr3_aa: CSATPEVAEQFF

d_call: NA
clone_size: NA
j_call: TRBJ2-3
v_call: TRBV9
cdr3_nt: TGTGCCAGCAGCGTAGGACAGGAAGCCCTGAGGTCCACAGATACGCAGTATTTT
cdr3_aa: CASSVGQEALRSTDTQYF

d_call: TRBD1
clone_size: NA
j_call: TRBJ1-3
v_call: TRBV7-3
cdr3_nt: TGTGCCAGCAGCCCGGTCGGACAGGGGGCCGGAAACACCATATATTTT
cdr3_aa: CASSPVGQGAGNTIYF

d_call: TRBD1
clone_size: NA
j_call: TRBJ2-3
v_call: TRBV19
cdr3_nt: TGTGCCAGTAGTATTGGGGCCAGGGGGCCTGATACGCAGTATTTT
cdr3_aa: CASSIGARGPDTQYF

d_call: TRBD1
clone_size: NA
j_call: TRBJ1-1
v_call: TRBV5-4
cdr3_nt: TGTGCCAGCAGCTCGTCGAGGGACAGGGGGCGCATAACTGAAGCTTTCTTT
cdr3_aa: CASSSSRDRGRITEAFF

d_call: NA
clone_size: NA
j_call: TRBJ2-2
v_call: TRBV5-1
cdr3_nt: TGCGCCAGCAGCTTGTGGTCGGCGAACACCGGGGAGCTGTTTTTT
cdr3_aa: CASSLWSANTGELFF

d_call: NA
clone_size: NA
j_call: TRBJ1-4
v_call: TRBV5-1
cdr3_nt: TGCGCCAGCAGCTTGGGGGCAACTAATGAAAAACTGTTTTTT
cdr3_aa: CASSLGATNEKLFF

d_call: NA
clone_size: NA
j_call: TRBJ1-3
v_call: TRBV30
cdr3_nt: TGTGCCTGGAGTGGATCCAGGGCTTTTAGATACTCTGGAAACACCATATATTTT
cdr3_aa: CAWSGSRAFRYSGNTIYF

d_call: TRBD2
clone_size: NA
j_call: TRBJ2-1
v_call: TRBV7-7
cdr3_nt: TGTGCTAGCAGCTTAGGGCGGGGGGGCAGCTATGAGCAGTTCTTC
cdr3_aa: CASSLGRGGSYEQFF

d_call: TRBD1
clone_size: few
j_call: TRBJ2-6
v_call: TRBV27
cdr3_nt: TGTGCCAGCAGTTTAGTTTCCAGGGGGCTAGGGGGGGCCAACGTCCTGACTTTC
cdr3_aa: CASSLVSRGLGGANVLTF

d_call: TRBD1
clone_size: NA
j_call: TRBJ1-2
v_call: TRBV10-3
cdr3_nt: TGTGCCATCAGGGAACCGGGACAGGGGGATAACTATGGCTACACCTTC
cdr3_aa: CAIREPGQGDNYGYTF